This T cell receptor (beta chain) was sequenced during a study of blood T cell repertoires in COVID-19. Generated by immunoSEQ multiplex PCR, the TCRdb table keeps only in-frame clones and is missing some. The table has approximately 150,000 clones, more than 65% seen once. The sequenced sample was peripheral blood. This receptor was obtained from a man aged 55 to 70 with acute or convalescent COVID-19.

The CDR3 coding sequence is TGCAGCGTTTATTCCGGTGAGCAGTTCTTC. It specifies CSVYSGEQFF. The chain is built from TRBV29-1 and TRBJ2-1; unclear D gene. Germline V CDR1 and CDR2: SQVTM, ANQGSEA. The V end lost 5 bases, the J end lost 9 bases, and 8 bases lay between the germline ends. CDR3 length: 10 residues.